These 20 T cell receptor beta chains originate from one sample sequenced in a study of T cell responses to AZD1222 COVID-19 vaccine. The assay was immunoSEQ multiplex PCR, and TCRdb's table has in-frame clones only and misses some. The sample lists under 140,000 clones; around nine tenths were seen once. This material consisted of peripheral blood, taken on day 0 of AZD1222 vaccination. Receptors were obtained from an adult in good health.

In DNA, the CDR3 is TGTGCCAGCAGCTTAAGGGACAGCGTTTTGAACACTGAAGCTTTCTTT. Translating gives CASSLRDSVLNTEAFF. The gene calls are TRBV7-8 and TRBJ1-1; 7 nucleotides agree with TRBD1. Trimming removed 2 bases from V and 0 bases from J; junction bases left unmatched: 6. There are 16 residues in the CDR3. Germline V gene data show CDR1 as SGHVS and CDR2 as FQNEAQ.

This chain joins TRBV24-1 and TRBJ2-5, with D unclear. Per the germline V gene, CDR1 is KGHDR and CDR2 is SFDVKD. V was clipped by 1 base and J by 4 bases, with 12 bases between them. The CDR3 loop spans 15 amino acids. This CDR3 is CATSDFQNPGETQYF. CDR3 nucleotide sequence: TGTGCCACCAGTGATTTTCAGAACCCCGGAGAGACCCAGTACTTC.

V is TRBV3-1 (or the pseudogene TRBV3-2) and J is TRBJ1-2, with TRBD1 matching 7 bases. Germline V CDR1 and CDR2: LGHDT, YNNKEL (reference sequence). The CDR3 has 16 residues. With 1 base clipped from V and 1 base from J, the junction kept 6 bases outside the gene matches. The CDR3 nucleotides are TGTGCCAGCAGCCAAGGAGGGGGACAGCTTAACTATGGCTACACCTTC. Its translation is CASSQGGGQLNYGYTF.

The rearrangement uses TRBV24-1 and TRBJ2-1; maybe TRBD2 (6 bases). The CDR3 is 13 residues long. From germline, CDR1 is KGHDR and CDR2 SFDVKD. The V and J ends lost 3 bases and 8 bases respectively, with 10 bases between them. The CDR3 coding sequence is TGTGCCACCAGTGATCCCGGGAGTCATGAGCAGTTCTTC. Translating it yields CATSDPGSHEQFF.

The chain carries TRBV7-2 and TRBJ1-4; 8 nucleotides align to TRBD1. Germline values: CDR1 SGHTA, CDR2 FQGNSA. J was trimmed by 3 bases and V by 5 bases; bases with no gene match: 8. The CDR3 is made up of 16 amino acids. DNA for the CDR3: TGTGCCAGCAGCCCAGAGACAGGGGCGGCTAATGAAAAACTGTTTTTT. It codes for CASSPETGAANEKLFF.

This clone was observed a few times. This sequence joins TRBV11-2 and TRBJ2-7, with D possibly matching TRBD2 (6 bases). This CDR3 is 14 amino acids long. The V gene lost 4 bases and the J gene lost 7 bases, with 17 bases spanning the gap. Per the germline V gene, CDR1 is SGHAT and CDR2 is FQNNGV. The CDR3 bases are TGTGCCAGCAGCTCATTAGCGGCGGCCGTTGAGCAGTACTTC. Amino acid sequence: CASSSLAAAVEQYF.

This chain links TRBV6-5 with TRBJ2-5; D may correspond to TRBD1 or TRBD2 (5 bases each). The V end was cut by 0 bases, the J end by 5 bases, with 13 bases between. From germline, CDR1 is MNHEY and CDR2 SVGAGI. The CDR3 extends over 15 amino acids. The CDR3 sequence is CASSYSWDGQETQYF. The CDR3 nucleotides read TGTGCCAGCAGTTACTCGTGGGACGGGCAGGAGACCCAGTACTTC.

The chain is built from TRBV19 and TRBJ1-3; D unclear. The length of the CDR3 is 15 residues. Germline values: CDR1 LNHDA, CDR2 SQIVND (reference sequence). V lost 4 bases to trimming and J lost 2 bases, with 12 bases between them. This chain's CDR3 is CASSREVTAGNTIYF. The CDR3 DNA is TGTGCCAGTAGTAGAGAGGTTACAGCTGGAAACACCATATATTTT.

V gene TRBV7-9 combines with J gene TRBJ1-4; possible D gene TRBD1, 6 bases. V was cut by 2 bases and J by 2 bases, with 9 bases left in between. From germline, CDR1 is SEHNR and CDR2 FQNEAQ (reference sequence). The CDR3 runs to 15 residues. The CDR3 DNA follows: TGTGCCAGCAGCTTACAGGGGTCGACTAATGAAAAACTGTTTTTT. Its translation is CASSLQGSTNEKLFF.

This sequence joins TRBV28 and TRBJ2-3; D is perhaps TRBD1 or TRBD2 (5 bases each). The CDR3 sequence is 16 residues long. From germline, CDR1 is MDHEN and CDR2 SYDVKM. V was clipped by 5 bases and J by 2 bases, with 17 bases between them. CDR3 nucleotides: TGTGCCAGCAGTCCATCCCGAGCGGACAACACAGATACGCAGTATTTT. It specifies CASSPSRADNTDTQYF.

The chain links TRBV27 to TRBJ2-2, with D uncertain. V lost 5 bases, J lost 6 bases, and 19 bases lay in between. The CDR3 consists of 16 residues. In germline, CDR1 is MNHEY, CDR2 SMNVEV (reference sequence). CDR3 sequence reads: CASSPPQAARAGELFF. The CDR3 DNA sequence: TGTGCCAGCAGTCCCCCTCAGGCAGCCCGGGCCGGGGAGCTGTTTTTT.

The gene calls are TRBV29-1 and TRBJ1-1, with D hard to call. The CDR3 is made up of 13 amino acids. Germline assignment: CDR1 SQVTM and CDR2 ANQGSEA. Trimming took 2 bases from V and 0 from J, leaving 7 bases between them. The CDR3 region is CSVEPYMNTEAFF. The CDR3 DNA is TGCAGCGTTGAACCTTACATGAACACTGAAGCTTTCTTT.

The V call is TRBV19, the J call TRBJ2-5; 8 bases fit TRBD2. Germline CDR1 LNHDA, CDR2 SQIVND (reference sequence). The CDR3 is 13 residues long. In DNA form, the CDR3 reads TGTGCTTCGGGAGGGGGTCTCCAAGAGACCCAGTACTTC. Translation gives CASGGGLQETQYF.

This clone was seen once. The chain's CDR3 is CASHPGWLKGNTEAFF. CDR3 nucleotides: TGTGCCAGCCACCCGGGGTGGTTAAAGGGGAACACTGAAGCTTTCTTT. The rearrangement links TRBV7-9 to TRBJ1-1; D gene unclear. Germline V CDR1 and CDR2: SEHNR, FQNEAQ (reference sequence). The CDR3 is 16 amino acids. Trimming took off 8 bases at V and 1 base at J, with 20 bases between the two ends.

The rearrangement joins TRBV19 to TRBJ1-2; 8 nucleotides match TRBD1. Germline values: CDR1 LNHDA, CDR2 SQIVND (reference sequence). The CDR3 is made up of 14 amino acids. Trimming at V came to 3 bases and at J to 8 bases, leaving 8 bases not matched to a gene. DNA of the CDR3: TGTGCCAGTAGTATGGTCGGACAGGGACGGGGCTACACCTTC. It codes for CASSMVGQGRGYTF.

The chain joins TRBV6-5 to TRBJ1-3, with D perhaps matching TRBD1 (5 bases). Trimming stripped 0 bases from V and 1 base from J, with 7 bases between. Germline assignment: CDR1 MNHEY and CDR2 SVGAGI. This CDR3 has 15 residues. The CDR3 spells CASSYSGESGNTIYF. In nucleotides, the CDR3 is TGTGCCAGCAGTTACTCAGGGGAGTCTGGAAACACCATATATTTT.

The rearrangement uses TRBV5-4 and TRBJ2-1, with TRBD2 identical over 9 bases. The CDR3 sequence is 16 residues long. The germline gives CDR1 SGHNT, CDR2 YYREEE (reference sequence). With 0 bases clipped from V and 8 bases from J, the junction kept 9 bases outside the gene matches. CDR3 region: CASSLGAGGPSDEQFF. The CDR3 DNA sequence: TGTGCCAGCAGCTTGGGGGCGGGAGGGCCCTCGGATGAGCAGTTCTTC.

This clone has only one observation. This rearrangement joins TRBV7-2 to TRBJ1-4; 7 nucleotides line up with TRBD1. The ends lost 3 bases at V and 5 bases at J; junction bases unmatched: 6. Germline V CDR1 and CDR2: SGHTA, FQGNSA. CDR3 length: 15 residues. In nucleotides, the CDR3 is TGTGCCAGCAGCTTTACAGGGGAAGAAAATGAAAAACTGTTTTTT. The encoded protein is CASSFTGEENEKLFF.

The V call is TRBV5-1, the J call TRBJ1-2; TRBD1 matches 11 bases. V lost 1 base, J lost 4 bases, and 3 bases stayed unmatched. This CDR3 region has 15 residues. The germline gives CDR1 SGHRS, CDR2 YFSETQ. CDR3 residues: CASSLSGTGGYGYTF. CDR3 DNA sequence: TGCGCCAGCAGCTTGTCCGGGACAGGGGGCTATGGCTACACCTTC.

The chain has TRBV5-1 and TRBJ1-1; TRBD1 aligns across 10 bases. Trimming at V came to 4 bases and at J to 4 bases, leaving 4 bases not matched to a gene. Germline V CDR1 and CDR2: SGHRS, YFSETQ. The length of the CDR3 is 14 residues. The CDR3 is CASSTGTGATEAFF. The DNA for the CDR3 is TGCGCCAGCAGCACTGGGACAGGGGCCACTGAAGCTTTCTTT.